A single sample gave rise to the 22 T cell receptor beta chains below, sequenced in a study of blood T cell repertoires in COVID-19. Measured with immunoSEQ multiplex PCR; TCRdb has only the in-frame clones, and not every one. This sample yields approximately 150,000 clones, of which about 83% are seen a single time; 8.6% belongs to the top ten. The sequenced sample consisted of peripheral blood. These receptors were taken from a woman aged 45 to 65 with active or convalescent COVID-19.

This clone has more than one count but fewer than ten. This sequence joins TRBV5-5 and TRBJ2-2, with a tentative D call TRBD1 (5 bases). Trimming left V 5 bases short and J 7 bases short, with 15 bases between. CDR1 and CDR2 from the germline V gene are SGHKS and YYEKEE (reference sequence). The CDR3 totals 14 residues. CDR3: CASSLLGQGGELFF. CDR3 in DNA: TGTGCCAGCAGTCTACTGGGGCAAGGCGGGGAGCTGTTTTTT.

The chain employs TRBV21-1 and TRBJ2-7; the DNA was not compared with TRBD1, the D call given in the table. TRBV21-1 is a pseudogene locus. The length of the CDR3 is 16 residues. CDR3: CASSKIPEGDFYEQYF. The CDR3 nucleotides are TGTGCCAGCAGCAAAATCCCAGAGGGGGATTTCTACGAGCAGTACTTC.

With regard to this clone: The germline gene is not matched at one end of the junction; a read error may be the cause. This sequence joins TRBV7-7 and TRBJ2-5, with 8 bases matching TRBD1. CDR1 is SSHAT, CDR2 FNYEAQ, per germline (reference sequence). The CDR3 is 13 amino acids. In DNA form, the CDR3 reads TGTGCTAGCAGCTTAGACAGGGGAGAGACCCAGTACTTC. Amino acid sequence: CASSLDRGETQYF.

CDR3 DNA: TGTGCCTGGGCGTCGGGTCCCTACGAGCAGTACTTC. Translated, it gives CAWASGPYEQYF. V is TRBV30 and J is TRBJ2-7; D unclear. The CDR3 is made up of 12 amino acids. CDR1 and CDR2 (germline): GTSNPN, SVGIG (reference sequence). V was shortened by 5 bases and J by 2 bases, with 10 bases between the two germline ends.

This clone showed up just once. J is TRBJ2-5 and V is TRBV20-1, with D perhaps TRBD2 (7 bases). The CDR3 sequence is 13 residues long. V was clipped by 3 bases and J by 7 bases, with 15 bases between them. Germline V gene sequence: CDR1 DFQATT, CDR2 SNEGSKA (reference sequence). CDR3 sequence (DNA): TGCAGTGCTAGTTATACGGGGGGCGGGACCCAGTACTTC. Its protein is CSASYTGGGTQYF.

The chain carries TRBV30 and TRBJ2-7; D perhaps matches TRBD2 (5 bases). This CDR3 region has 13 residues. V lost 6 bases to trimming and J lost 3 bases, with 15 bases between them. CDR1 and CDR2 from the germline V gene are GTSNPN and SVGIG (reference sequence). Here the CDR3 DNA reads TGTGCCTGTAGAGGGCGAGCTTACTACGAGCAGTACTTC. Its protein product is CACRGRAYYEQYF.

This chain links TRBV7-3 with TRBJ2-2; D might be TRBD2 (6 bases). Germline lookup yields CDR1 SGHTA and CDR2 FQGTGA. The CDR3 spans 14 residues. With 2 bases removed from V and 6 bases from J, the gap between germline ends came to 10 bases. CDR3 loop: CASSLVSGAGELFF. Written as DNA, the CDR3 is TGTGCCAGCAGCTTAGTGTCGGGGGCCGGGGAGCTGTTTTTT.

The gene calls are TRBV5-4 and TRBJ2-1; weak D call: TRBD1 (5 bases). From germline, CDR1 is SGHNT and CDR2 YYREEE (reference sequence). This CDR3 has 15 amino acids. Trimming cost V 1 base and J 3 bases, with 11 bases left between them. The DNA of the CDR3 is TGTGCCAGCAGCTTGAATCCACAGGACTACAATGAGCAGTTCTTC. Its protein product is CASSLNPQDYNEQFF.

The chain links TRBV6-5 to TRBJ1-2, with 8 positions matching TRBD1. There are 16 residues in the CDR3. Trimming cost V 1 base and J 2 bases; bases outside gene matches: 6. CDR1 is MNHEY, CDR2 SVGAGI, per germline. The DNA for the CDR3 is TGTGCCAGCAGTTACTGGTCCCCAGGGGGCAACTATGGCTACACCTTC. Encoded protein: CASSYWSPGGNYGYTF.

The chain uses TRBV5-5 and TRBJ1-5; 9 positions agree with TRBD1. CDR3 length: 18 amino acids. V lost 2 bases to trimming and J lost 2 bases; unmatched junction nucleotides: 11. Germline V CDR1 and CDR2: SGHKS, YYEKEE (reference sequence). This CDR3 is CASSFGPSQGARNQPQHF. For the CDR3, the DNA is TGTGCCAGCAGCTTTGGGCCCTCACAGGGGGCCCGCAATCAGCCCCAGCATTTT.

The chain links TRBV3-1 (or the pseudogene TRBV3-2) to TRBJ2-1, with D maybe TRBD1 (5 bases). The CDR3 consists of 15 residues. Germline lookup yields CDR1 LGHDT and CDR2 YNNKEL (reference sequence). Deletions cut 2 bases from V and 4 bases from J, with 12 bases between. The CDR3 loop is CASSQKGAEYNEQFF. DNA of the CDR3: TGTGCCAGCAGCCAAAAAGGGGCGGAATACAATGAGCAGTTCTTC.

V usage is TRBV30 and J usage is TRBJ1-2; D uncertain. V was clipped by 5 bases and J by 8 bases, with 21 bases between them. CDR1 GTSNPN and CDR2 SVGIG come from the germline V gene (reference sequence). The CDR3 contains 14 residues. DNA for the CDR3: TGTGCCTGGCGGCGGATCCTCCAAGGATACGGCTACACCTTC. Its translation is CAWRRILQGYGYTF.

V gene TRBV5-1 combines with J gene TRBJ1-1; D is unclear. V was cut by 1 base and J by 1 base, with 8 bases left in between. The germline gives CDR1 SGHRS, CDR2 YFSETQ. CDR3 length equals 14 residues. The CDR3 spells CASSLLAGNTEAFF. The CDR3, as DNA: TGCGCCAGCAGCTTGTTAGCGGGGAACACTGAAGCTTTCTTT.

In this sample, this clone turned up once. The chain has TRBV11-2 and TRBJ1-1; no definite D call. CDR3 length equals 15 residues. V was pared by 3 bases and J by 8 bases, with 19 bases between. Germline-derived CDR1 and CDR2 are SGHAT and FQNNGV. The CDR3 nucleotides are TGTGCCAGCAGCTTGTCAGGCGGGCGGATGTTGGAAGCTTTCTTT. Translated, it gives CASSLSGGRMLEAFF.

The chain recombines TRBV9 with TRBJ2-2, with 10 bases identical to TRBD2. The germline V gene encodes CDR1 SGDLS and CDR2 YYNGEE. The CDR3 covers 17 residues. Losses at the gene ends were 4 bases for V and 1 base for J; bases not matched to a gene: 7. CDR3 DNA: TGTGCCAGCAGCTTTCCCTGGACTAGCGGGAACACCGGGGAGCTGTTTTTT. Protein sequence: CASSFPWTSGNTGELFF.

The V and J genes are TRBV6-2 or TRBV6-3 and TRBJ1-1; D remains unclear. This CDR3 spans 13 amino acids. The germline CDR1 and CDR2 sequences are MNHEY and SVGEGT. V lost 4 bases, J lost 0 bases, and 6 bases lay in between. CDR3 sequence: CASSWPMNTEAFF. The CDR3 bases are TGTGCCAGCAGTTGGCCCATGAACACTGAAGCTTTCTTT.

For the CDR3, the DNA is TGCGCCAGCAGCCAAGGTGGGGAGTACGAGCAGTACTTC. Its protein product is CASSQGGEYEQYF. V and J are TRBV4-3 and TRBJ2-7; D perhaps matches TRBD2 (5 bases). This CDR3 is built from 13 residues. With 1 base removed from V and 4 bases from J, the gap between germline ends came to 8 bases. Germline CDR1 is LGHNA and CDR2 is YSLEER.

The gene calls are TRBV5-4 and TRBJ2-7; 7 bases agree with TRBD1. Germline CDR1 reads SGHNT; CDR2 reads YYREEE (reference sequence). This CDR3 has 15 residues. V was pared by 5 bases and J by 4 bases, with 12 bases of the junction left unmatched. CDR3 residues: CASRLGQGEVYEQYF. CDR3 nucleotides: TGTGCCAGCAGGCTGGGGCAGGGGGAAGTATACGAGCAGTACTTC.

The rearrangement links TRBV19 to TRBJ1-1; 10 bases match TRBD1. The ends lost 3 bases at V and 5 bases at J; junction bases unmatched: 15. CDR1 LNHDA and CDR2 SQIVND come from the germline V gene (reference sequence). The CDR3 is 18 residues long. The CDR3 DNA reads TGTGCCAGTAGTATTCTAGGGACAGGGGCCACTTCGAGGACTGAAGCTTTCTTT. Amino acid sequence: CASSILGTGATSRTEAFF. The entire variable domain, with the rest obtained from reference TRBV19 and TRBJ1-1, is as follows: DGGITQSPKYLFRKEGQNVTLSCEQNLNHDAMYWYRQDPGQGLRLIYYSQIVNDFQKGDIAEGYSVSREKKESFPLTVTSAQKNPTAFYLCASSILGTGATSRTEAFFGQGTRLTVV.

This chain joins TRBV4-2 and TRBJ2-1; 7 nucleotides match TRBD2. The CDR3 consists of 15 residues. V dropped 4 bases and J dropped 7; count of bases not matched to a gene: 10. Germline CDR1 and CDR2: LGHNA and YNFKEQ. CDR3 sequence reads: CASSPGRLAVNEQFF. The CDR3 DNA follows: TGTGCCAGCAGCCCCGGGAGGCTAGCGGTGAATGAGCAGTTCTTC.

This chain links TRBV29-1 with TRBJ2-7; 8 bases fit TRBD1. Germline V gives CDR1 SQVTM, CDR2 ANQGSEA. With V trimmed by 5 bases and J by 5 bases, 5 bases remained unmatched. The CDR3 totals 12 residues. The CDR3 is CSVYGQGNEQYF. DNA for the CDR3: TGCAGCGTTTATGGACAGGGAAACGAGCAGTACTTC.

V gene TRBV6-5 combines with J gene TRBJ1-2; 8 bases are a match to TRBD1. Germline trimming cut 2 bases from V and 8 bases from J; bases unmatched to any gene: 4. Germline-derived CDR1 and CDR2 are MNHEY and SVGAGI. The CDR3 is made up of 13 amino acids. The DNA of the CDR3 is TGTGCCAGCAGTTACGGACAGGGATTAGGCTACACCTTC. Translating it yields CASSYGQGLGYTF.